These 2 T cell receptor beta chains came from one sample sequenced in a study of CD8+CD57+ T cells in acquired aplastic anemia. Genomic DNA was employed as the template in profiling TCR beta VDJ and CDR3. One entry per CDR3 protein results from TCRdb running MiXCR on the reads. This table holds roughly 180,000 distinct CDR3 sequences, 63% found once. Whoever was chosen for sequencing had shown CD8+CD57+ cell expansion by flow cytometry. Specimen: sorted CD4+, CD8+, or CD8+CD57+ T cells (not recorded which) from PBMCs. The receptor set was obtained from a human donor with aplastic anemia.

This chain links TRBV2 with TRBJ2-3; D gene uncertain. With 1 base removed from V and 2 bases from J, the gap between germline ends came to 7 bases. Germline CDR1 reads SNHLY; CDR2 reads FYNNEI. CDR3 length equals 14 residues. The CDR3 loop is CASSEVTYTDTQYF. The CDR3 DNA follows: TGTGCCAGCAGTGAAGTCACTTACACAGATACGCAGTATTTT.

The chain has TRBV12-3 or TRBV12-4 and TRBJ2-1, with 10 nucleotides matching TRBD2. V shed 3 bases and J 7 bases; nucleotides not matched to a gene: 6. This CDR3 has 15 amino acids. The DNA of the CDR3 is TGTGCCAGCAGTTTCCCAGCGGGGGGGCATAATGAGCAGTTCTTC. Amino acids: CASSFPAGGHNEQFF.